What follows describes a single T cell receptor (beta chain). Produced via immunoSEQ multiplex PCR; TCRdb's table is partial and in-frame only. The sample contains 190,000 or so clones, under 80% of which appear only once. The data were obtained in a study of blood T cell repertoires in COVID-19. The wider study: Acute and convalescent COVID-19 specimens originated in the United States, Italy and Spain. Sources were T cells, B-cell-depleted T cells, or PBMCs; the material itself was cDNA or gDNA.

This CDR3 spans 15 amino acids. V shed 1 base and J shed 7 bases, with 14 bases lying between them. CDR1 and CDR2 from the germline V gene are MNHEY and SMNVEV (reference sequence). Sequencing used peripheral blood. The chain carries TRBV27 and TRBJ2-1; TRBD1 is a possible D gene (5 bases). The TCR sequence derives from a middle-aged man who had recovered from COVID-19. CDR3 DNA: TGTGCCAGCAGTTTATGGGGTGGACAAGTAAATGAGCAGTTCTTC. Translating gives CASSLWGGQVNEQFF.